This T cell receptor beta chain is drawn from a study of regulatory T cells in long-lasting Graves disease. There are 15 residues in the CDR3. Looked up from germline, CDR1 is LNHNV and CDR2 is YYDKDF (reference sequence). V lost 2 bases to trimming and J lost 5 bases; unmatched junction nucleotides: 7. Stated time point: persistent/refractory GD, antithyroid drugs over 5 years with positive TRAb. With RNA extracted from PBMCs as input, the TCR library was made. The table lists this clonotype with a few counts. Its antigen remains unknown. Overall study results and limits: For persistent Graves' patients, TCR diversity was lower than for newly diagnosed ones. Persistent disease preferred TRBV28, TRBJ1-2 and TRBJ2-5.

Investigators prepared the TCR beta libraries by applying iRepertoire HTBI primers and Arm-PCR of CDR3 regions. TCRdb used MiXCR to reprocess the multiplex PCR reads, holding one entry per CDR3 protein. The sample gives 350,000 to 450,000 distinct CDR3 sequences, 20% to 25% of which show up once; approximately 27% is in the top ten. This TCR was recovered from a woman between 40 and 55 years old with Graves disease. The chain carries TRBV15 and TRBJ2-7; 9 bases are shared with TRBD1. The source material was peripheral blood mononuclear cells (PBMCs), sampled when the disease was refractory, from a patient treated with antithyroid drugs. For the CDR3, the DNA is TGTGCCACCAGCAGACGTCCCGGGACAGGGCACGAGCAGTACTTC. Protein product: CATSRRPGTGHEQYF.